The clone carrying this T cell receptor (beta chain) was counted a few times. Caucasian adults residing in Nashville, Tennessee made up all the donors. Profiling relied on immunoSEQ multiplex PCR, and the TCRdb table lists in-frame clones only, not all of them. This sample has over a million clones, with around 78% found just once. This CDR3 has 15 residues. The V gene lost 2 bases and the J gene lost 6 bases, with 16 bases spanning the gap. CDR1 is SEHNR, CDR2 FQNEAQ, per germline (reference sequence). These data belong to a study of shared clonotypes between healthy human individuals. Looking at the study overall: CD4 naive cells filled three plates per donor, CD4 memory three, CD8 naive two and CD8 memory one.

The origin of this receptor is a man younger than 35 in good health. Some clones in this sample may be carry-over from other donors' samples. The chain couples TRBV7-9 to TRBJ1-1, with unresolved D. Source material: memory CD4+ T cells from PBMCs. Subset specified: CD45RA-negative fraction. CDR3 DNA: TGTGCCAGCAGCTTAACGGGCCAGAGTGAGGCTGAAGCTTTCTTT. Protein sequence: CASSLTGQSEAEAFF.